These 18 T cell receptor beta chains originate from one sample sequenced in a study of T cell repertoires in cytomegalovirus infection. Antigens for these TCRs are unknown. One entry per CDR3 protein, called by TCRdb with MiXCR from the reads. The table includes 450,000 to 600,000 distinct CDR3 sequences, roughly 42% detected once. The specimen comprised cultured PBMCs, sampled from culture after CMV antigen stimulation. These receptors originate from a human donor in good health (CMV status not recorded). Some clones in this sample may be carry-over from other donors' samples.

This clonotype was detected only a few times. The chain employs TRBV2 and TRBJ2-3, with a possible D match to TRBD2 (6 bases). Trimming shortened V by 6 bases and J by 4 bases, and 14 bases separated the two germline ends. Per germline, CDR1 SNHLY and CDR2 FYNNEI. The CDR3 contains 14 residues. The CDR3 loop reads CASSALGGSDTQYF. CDR3 in DNA: TGTGCCAGCAGCGCATTGGGGGGTTCAGATACGCAGTATTTT.

This clonotype was recorded once. The chain has TRBV5-5 and TRBJ2-1; 10 positions match TRBD2. CDR3 size: 17 residues. The V segment lost 5 bases and the J segment 9 bases; nucleotides outside the gene matches: 17. The V gene's germline CDR1 is SGHKS and CDR2 YYEKEE (reference sequence). CDR3 amino acids: CASRPRAGTSGKGEQFF. The CDR3 DNA is TGTGCCAGCAGGCCCCGGGCCGGTACTAGCGGGAAAGGTGAGCAGTTCTTC.

The chain couples TRBV7-2 to TRBJ2-2, with 9 positions matching TRBD1. CDR1 and CDR2 from the germline V gene are SGHTA and FQGNSA. V was clipped by 5 bases and J by 3 bases; unmatched bases: 13. This CDR3 region has 18 residues. The CDR3 loop reads CASSPGTGNQDHTGELFF. The CDR3 coding sequence is TGTGCCAGCAGCCCCGGGACAGGGAACCAGGATCACACCGGGGAGCTGTTTTTT. Together with reference TRBV7-2 and TRBJ2-2, the CDR3 gives the full variable domain: GAGVSQSPSNKVTEKGKDVELRCDPISGHTALYWYRQSLGQGLEFLIYFQGNSAPDKSGLPSDRFSAERTGGSVSTLTIQRTQQEDSAVYLCASSPGTGNQDHTGELFFGEGSRLTVL.

The chain carries TRBV7-6 and TRBJ2-5; 8 bases match TRBD2. V dropped 5 bases and J dropped 4; count of bases not matched to a gene: 9. The germline gives CDR1 SGHVS, CDR2 FNYEAQ. The CDR3 has 15 residues. The CDR3 nucleotides read TGTGCCAGCAGCGCCCGGACCCGGGGGGGAGAGACCCAGTACTTC. It encodes CASSARTRGGETQYF.

This chain connects TRBV4-1 to TRBJ2-5; D could derive from TRBD1 or TRBD2 (5 bases each). Germline V gene lookup returns CDR1 MGHRA and CDR2 YSYEKL. The V end lost 3 bases, the J end lost 5 bases, and 13 bases lay between the germline ends. The CDR3 runs to 14 residues. CDR3 nucleotide sequence: TGCGCCAGCAGCCAGGGACGGTCCACCGAGACCCAGTACTTC. It encodes CASSQGRSTETQYF.

This clonotype was picked up one time. The genes are TRBV6-2 or TRBV6-3 and TRBJ2-1, with D possibly matching TRBD2 (5 bases). The CDR3 covers 13 residues. In germline, CDR1 is MNHEY, CDR2 SVGEGT. V lost 8 bases and J lost 13, with 21 bases in between. CDR3 sequence reads: CASRASKTISQFF. The CDR3 nucleotides read TGTGCCAGCCGGGCTAGCAAAACTATTAGCCAGTTCTTC.

The chain has TRBV5-4 and TRBJ2-1, with D perhaps given as TRBD1 or TRBD2 (5 bases each). The CDR3 runs to 13 residues. The germline CDR1 and CDR2 sequences are SGHNT and YYREEE (reference sequence). The V end was cut by 4 bases, the J end by 9 bases, with 14 bases between. The CDR3 sequence: CASSLSGTSEQFF. The CDR3 coding sequence is TGTGCCAGCAGCCTGTCCGGGACCAGTGAGCAGTTCTTC.

The rearrangement links TRBV7-6 to TRBJ2-5; 7 nucleotides agree with TRBD2. Germline CDR1 reads SGHVS; CDR2 reads FNYEAQ. The CDR3 spans 14 residues. V lost 5 bases to trimming and J lost 2 bases; unmatched junction nucleotides: 5. As DNA, the CDR3 is TGTGCCAGCAGCCCTAGCGGAGTACAAGAGACCCAGTACTTC. Translation gives CASSPSGVQETQYF.

This clonotype was seen a handful of times. The rearrangement joins TRBV20-1 to TRBJ1-1; 7 bases are a match to TRBD1. V shed 1 base and J 3 bases; nucleotides not matched to a gene: 11. This CDR3 has 16 residues. In germline, CDR1 is DFQATT, CDR2 SNEGSKA (reference sequence). The CDR3 is CSARGRDRVEDTEAFF. CDR3 coding DNA: TGCAGTGCTAGAGGTAGGGACAGAGTTGAGGACACTGAAGCTTTCTTT.

This clonotype has just a few counts. The CDR3 sequence: CASSLGQGPANEKLFF. The CDR3 nucleotides are TGTGCCAGCAGCCTGGGACAGGGGCCAGCTAATGAAAAACTGTTTTTT. The V and J genes are TRBV7-2 and TRBJ1-4, with 10 bases aligning to TRBD1. Germline assignment: CDR1 SGHTA and CDR2 FQGNSA. CDR3 length: 16 residues. After removal of 5 bases from V and 3 bases from J, the junction contained 6 bases not matched to a gene.

This clonotype has a handful of counts. The chain has TRBV19 and TRBJ1-5; no firm D call. Trimming took 1 base from V and 2 from J, leaving 12 bases between them. The CDR3 contains 16 residues. Germline CDR1 is LNHDA and CDR2 is SQIVND (reference sequence). CDR3 region: CASSIAPGSGNQPQHF. The CDR3 DNA reads as TGTGCCAGTAGTATAGCCCCAGGATCAGGCAATCAGCCCCAGCATTTT.

The chain carries TRBV10-3 and TRBJ2-3; unclear D gene. Trimming stripped 9 bases from V and 1 base from J, with 14 bases between. Germline V CDR1 and CDR2: ENHRY, SYGVKD. There are 14 residues in the CDR3. DNA of the CDR3: TGTGCCATTAAAAGAGACGGCGGCACAGATACGCAGTATTTT. Translation: CAIKRDGGTDTQYF.

The chain has TRBV7-2 and TRBJ2-4, with 7 bases fitting TRBD1. Germline V gene lookup returns CDR1 SGHTA and CDR2 FQGNSA. The CDR3 totals 14 residues. V lost 0 bases and J lost 8; bases outside the gene matches: 4. CDR3 sequence (DNA): TGTGCCAGCAGCTTAGCAGGGGGCTGGGACATTCAGTACTTC. It yields the protein CASSLAGGWDIQYF. The full variable domain, its missing parts supplied by reference TRBV7-2 and TRBJ2-4, is GAGVSQSPSNKVTEKGKDVELRCDPISGHTALYWYRQSLGQGLEFLIYFQGNSAPDKSGLPSDRFSAERTGGSVSTLTIQRTQQEDSAVYLCASSLAGGWDIQYFGAGTRLSVL.

The chain combines TRBV7-9 with TRBJ2-3; the D gene is possibly TRBD1 (6 bases). The CDR3 length is 17 residues. Germline V CDR1 and CDR2: SEHNR, FQNEAQ (reference sequence). V shed 3 bases and J shed 0 bases, with 16 bases lying between them. Here the CDR3 DNA reads TGTGCCAGCAGCTTTTTCGGACGGGACATAAGCACAGATACGCAGTATTTT. Its translation is CASSFFGRDISTDTQYF.

The chain couples TRBV19 to TRBJ1-5; D uncertain. This CDR3 contains 16 residues. V was clipped by 3 bases and J by 4 bases, with 16 bases between them. CDR1 is LNHDA, CDR2 SQIVND, per germline (reference sequence). CDR3 protein: CASSISGPVRNQPQHF. The CDR3 region has the DNA TGTGCCAGTAGTATCTCCGGCCCTGTCAGAAATCAGCCCCAGCATTTT.

This clonotype was found a few times. The V call is TRBV7-9, the J call TRBJ1-6; a possible D gene is TRBD1 (6 bases). CDR1 and CDR2 from the germline V gene are SEHNR and FQNEAQ (reference sequence). V lost 5 bases, J lost 0 bases, and 14 bases lay in between. The CDR3 loop spans 17 amino acids. The CDR3 bases are TGTGCCAGCAGCAATCCCGGGACAAGCTCCTATAATTCACCCCTCCACTTT. It translates to CASSNPGTSSYNSPLHF.

The rearrangement joins TRBV12-3 or TRBV12-4 to TRBJ1-1; D unresolved. Trimming removed 6 bases from V and 1 base from J, with 15 bases in between. This CDR3 contains 15 residues. The CDR3 spells CASSPDTYKNTEAFF. DNA of the CDR3: TGTGCCAGCAGCCCCGACACCTATAAGAACACTGAAGCTTTCTTT.

In this sample, this clonotype turned up a few times. The rearrangement joins TRBV4-1 to TRBJ2-3; D gene unclear. The CDR3 loop spans 17 amino acids. With 1 base removed from V and 2 bases from J, the gap between germline ends came to 16 bases. Germline V gene lookup returns CDR1 MGHRA and CDR2 YSYEKL. This CDR3 reads CASSQGSANSFTDTQYF. In DNA form, the CDR3 reads TGCGCCAGCAGCCAAGGCAGCGCCAACAGCTTCACAGATACGCAGTATTTT.